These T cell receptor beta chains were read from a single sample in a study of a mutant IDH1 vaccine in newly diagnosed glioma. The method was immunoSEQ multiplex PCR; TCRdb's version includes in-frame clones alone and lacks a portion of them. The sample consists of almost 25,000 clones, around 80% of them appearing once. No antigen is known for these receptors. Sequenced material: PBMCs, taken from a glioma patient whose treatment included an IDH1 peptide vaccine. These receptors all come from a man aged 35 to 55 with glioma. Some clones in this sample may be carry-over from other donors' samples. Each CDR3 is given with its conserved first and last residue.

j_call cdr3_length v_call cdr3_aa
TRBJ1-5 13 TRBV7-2 CASSRDVNQPQHF
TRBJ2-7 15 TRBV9 CASSGGTGPNYEQYF
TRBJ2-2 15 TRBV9 CASSAVERNTGELFF
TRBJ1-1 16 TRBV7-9 CASSSSAGTGTTEAFF
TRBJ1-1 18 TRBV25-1 CASSEWVPGPLGDTEAFF
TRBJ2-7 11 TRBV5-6 CASSRPYEQYF
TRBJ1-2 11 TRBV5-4 CASSLFYGYTF
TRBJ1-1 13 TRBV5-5 CASSFFVDTEAFF
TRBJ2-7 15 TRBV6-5 CASSPAGGPSYEQYF
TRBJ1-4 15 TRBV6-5 CASSPAEGAAEKLFF
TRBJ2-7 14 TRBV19 CASGTGADTYEQYF
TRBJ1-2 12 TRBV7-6 CASSLMEPPTDF
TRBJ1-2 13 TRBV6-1 CASSAQGNYGYTF
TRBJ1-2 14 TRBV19 CASTISGSGYGYTF
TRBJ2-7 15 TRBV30 CAWRGNRGRAYEQYF
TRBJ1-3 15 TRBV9 CASSVSGVRGNTIYF
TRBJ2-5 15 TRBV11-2 CASSLVPTGRETQYF